What follows are 23 T cell receptor beta chains derived from one specimen sequenced in a study of blood T cell repertoires in COVID-19. Assay: immunoSEQ multiplex PCR; the TCRdb copy retains only in-frame clones and omits some. This table has 310,000 or so clones, roughly 90% appearing once. The material sequenced was peripheral blood. The receptors here all came from a woman in her twenties or thirties with COVID-19, enrolled during active disease.

V usage is TRBV27 and J usage is TRBJ1-6; D unresolved. Germline V gene lookup returns CDR1 MNHEY and CDR2 SMNVEV (reference sequence). This CDR3 has 14 residues. Trimming took off 2 bases at V and 3 bases at J, with 5 bases between the two ends. CDR3 amino acids: CASSLAGYNSPLHF. The CDR3 DNA follows: TGTGCCAGCAGTTTAGCCGGCTATAATTCACCCCTCCACTTT.

This chain links TRBV7-9 with TRBJ2-1; D may be TRBD1 (6 bases). The CDR3 sequence is 12 residues long. With 5 bases removed from V and 8 bases from J, the gap between germline ends came to 10 bases. From germline, CDR1 is SEHNR and CDR2 FQNEAQ (reference sequence). The CDR3 loop is CASSPGVDEQFF. CDR3 bases: TGTGCCAGCAGCCCAGGGGTCGATGAGCAGTTCTTC.

This clone appeared once. The chain couples TRBV5-1 to TRBJ2-3, with D hard to call. V gave up 3 bases and J gave up 3 bases, with 11 bases separating them. The V gene's germline CDR1 is SGHRS and CDR2 YFSETQ. The CDR3 spans 14 residues. In nucleotides, the CDR3 is TGCGCCAGCAGCTCAGCGTCGCAAACAGATACGCAGTATTTT. Encoded protein: CASSSASQTDTQYF. The variable domain in full, with the rest retrieved from reference TRBV5-1 and TRBJ2-3, is KAGVTQTPRYLIKTRGQQVTLSCSPISGHRSVSWYQQTPGQGLQFLFEYFSETQRNKGNFPGRFSGRQFSNSRSEMNVSTLELGDSALYLCASSSASQTDTQYFGPGTRLTVL.

This clone has a single count. This chain connects TRBV19 to TRBJ1-1, with a possible D match to TRBD1 (5 bases). The V gene lost 5 bases and the J gene lost 5 bases, with 15 bases spanning the gap. Germline CDR1 is LNHDA and CDR2 is SQIVND (reference sequence). The CDR3 covers 14 residues. CDR3 residues: CASSGGTHPTEAFF. CDR3 sequence (DNA): TGTGCCAGTAGTGGAGGGACCCACCCTACTGAAGCTTTCTTT.

The CDR3 sequence: CASSYLFVSGVNSPLHF. The CDR3 DNA reads TGTGCCAGCAGCTATCTTTTTGTGTCAGGCGTCAATTCACCCCTCCACTTT. This chain joins TRBV27 and TRBJ1-6, with D unresolved. Germline CDR1 reads MNHEY; CDR2 reads SMNVEV (reference sequence). The CDR3 runs 17 residues. V lost 6 bases and J 7 bases, leaving 22 bases between the germline ends.

This clone was counted many times. The chain has TRBV29-1 and TRBJ2-3, with 10 bases that match TRBD2. This CDR3 is 17 amino acids long. CDR1 SQVTM and CDR2 ANQGSEA come from the germline V gene. Trimming cost V 3 bases and J 3 bases; bases outside gene matches: 12. CDR3 sequence: CSVDRLAGVGGTDTQYF. CDR3 sequence (DNA): TGCAGCGTTGATAGGCTAGCGGGAGTCGGGGGAACAGATACGCAGTATTTT.

V is TRBV18 and J is TRBJ1-2, with TRBD1 matching over 8 bases. The CDR3 covers 17 residues. V lost 4 bases to trimming and J lost 5 bases; unmatched junction nucleotides: 15. Germline V CDR1 and CDR2: KGHSH, LQKENI. The DNA of the CDR3 is TGTGCCAGCTCACTTAGCCGACAGGGGACTATTCTATATGGCTACACCTTC. It is translated as CASSLSRQGTILYGYTF.

This clone appeared once. J is TRBJ1-1 and V is TRBV7-3, with 8 bases matching TRBD1. Per germline, CDR1 SGHTA and CDR2 FQGTGA. The CDR3 extends over 13 amino acids. V gave up 4 bases and J gave up 3 bases; unmatched junction bases: 1. The CDR3, as DNA: TGTGCCAGCAGCTGGGGACAGGACACTGAAGCTTTCTTT. This translates into CASSWGQDTEAFF.

This chain joins TRBV18 and TRBJ2-1; 9 nucleotides match TRBD1. The ends lost 2 bases at V and 7 bases at J; junction bases unmatched: 6. Germline values: CDR1 KGHSH, CDR2 LQKENI. The CDR3 spans 15 residues. CDR3 sequence (DNA): TGTGCCAGCTCACCATTCGCGACAGGGGGAAATGAGCAGTTCTTC. Protein sequence: CASSPFATGGNEQFF.

The gene calls are TRBV5-5 and TRBJ1-2, with D perhaps matching TRBD1 (5 bases). V lost 4 bases, J lost 8 bases, and 24 bases lay in between. The germline gives CDR1 SGHKS, CDR2 YYEKEE (reference sequence). This CDR3 region has 16 residues. The CDR3, as DNA: TGTGCCAGCAGCCTCTCCCGGGGAGGGGCCCCTGGGGGCTACACCTTC. This gives the protein CASSLSRGGAPGGYTF.

The sample holds one count of this clone. The chain couples TRBV7-3 to TRBJ1-2; 9 nucleotides match TRBD1. The V and J ends lost 8 bases and 7 bases, in that order; junction bases with no gene match: 8. CDR3 length: 13 amino acids. CDR1 and CDR2 from the germline V gene are SGHTA and FQGTGA. In nucleotides, the CDR3 is TGTGCCAGCTCCCGGACAGGGGAGGGTGGCTACACCTTC. It yields the protein CASSRTGEGGYTF.

The rearrangement joins TRBV24-1 to TRBJ2-1, with 9 bases identical to TRBD2. Germline CDR1 and CDR2: KGHDR and SFDVKD. The CDR3 is made up of 16 amino acids. V was pared by 2 bases and J by 12 bases, with 13 bases of the junction left unmatched. The CDR3 here is CATSDSRLAGLRGQFF. CDR3 nucleotide sequence: TGTGCCACCAGTGATTCACGGCTAGCGGGACTGAGGGGGCAGTTCTTC.

CDR3 in DNA: TGTGCCTGGAGTGTCAAAGACGGGACAGGGAAATCCGGGGAGCTGTTTTTT. The encoded protein is CAWSVKDGTGKSGELFF. This chain joins TRBV30 and TRBJ2-2, with 9 bases aligning to TRBD1. The CDR3 spans 17 residues. Trimming took 0 bases from V and 6 from J; bases not matched to a gene: 11. Germline CDR1 is GTSNPN and CDR2 is SVGIG (reference sequence).

This chain joins TRBV23-1 and TRBJ2-3; possibly TRBD2 for D (5 bases). Being an ORF, TRBV23-1 has a function that is uncertain. V lost 11 bases and J 1 base, leaving 16 bases between the germline ends. The length of the CDR3 is 14 residues. The CDR3, as DNA: TGCGCCGCCGGAAGAGGGTATGGCACAGATACGCAGTATTTT. It yields the protein CAAGRGYGTDTQYF.

The chain uses TRBV10-3 and TRBJ1-5; 10 nucleotides agree with TRBD1. Losses at the gene ends were 7 bases for V and 1 base for J; bases not matched to a gene: 1. Germline CDR1 ENHRY, CDR2 SYGVKD. This CDR3 comprises 14 residues. CDR3 residues: CAIMGQGSNQPQHF. The CDR3 DNA follows: TGTGCCATCATGGGACAGGGGAGCAATCAGCCCCAGCATTTT.

This clone appeared once. The chain couples TRBV11-2 to TRBJ2-1; a possible D gene is TRBD1 (7 bases). Germline assignment: CDR1 SGHAT and CDR2 FQNNGV. The ends were cut back, 4 bases at V and 8 bases at J, with 18 bases in the middle. The CDR3 is 15 residues long. The CDR3 is CASSSQGGRGHEQFF. CDR3 sequence (DNA): TGTGCCAGCAGCTCCCAGGGGGGCAGGGGCCATGAGCAGTTCTTC.

The chain joins TRBV27 to TRBJ2-1, with TRBD2 matching 10 bases. V was clipped by 3 bases and J by 8 bases; unmatched bases: 4. CDR1 and CDR2 from the germline V gene are MNHEY and SMNVEV (reference sequence). This CDR3 is 14 amino acids long. Here the CDR3 reads CASSFSGRVDEQFF. CDR3 DNA: TGTGCCAGCAGTTTCAGCGGGAGGGTGGATGAGCAGTTCTTC.

The chain is built from TRBV19 and TRBJ1-1; D remains ambiguous. V was shortened by 6 bases and J by 5 bases, with 16 bases between the two germline ends. The germline V gene encodes CDR1 LNHDA and CDR2 SQIVND (reference sequence). CDR3 length: 14 amino acids. CDR3 nucleotide sequence: TGTGCCAGTAGCTGGGGAGGATCAGGAACTGAAGCTTTCTTT. It yields the protein CASSWGGSGTEAFF.

The chain carries TRBV19 and TRBJ2-1, with 7 bases identical to TRBD2. This CDR3 has 14 residues. Germline V gene data show CDR1 as LNHDA and CDR2 as SQIVND (reference sequence). V shed 3 bases and J 4 bases; nucleotides not matched to a gene: 3. CDR3 DNA: TGTGCCAGTAGTATGGGACTACGATACAATGAGCAGTTCTTC. Translated, it gives CASSMGLRYNEQFF.

The chain recombines TRBV19 with TRBJ1-5, with TRBD1 matching over 8 bases. J lost 3 bases, V lost 3 bases, and 16 bases had no gene match. The CDR3 length is 19 residues. Germline V gene data show CDR1 as LNHDA and CDR2 as SQIVND (reference sequence). The CDR3 here is CASSMNPSGTGLFNQPQHF. CDR3 sequence (DNA): TGTGCCAGTAGTATGAATCCTTCCGGGACAGGCCTTTTCAATCAGCCCCAGCATTTT.

The chain is built from TRBV29-1 and TRBJ1-2, with D possibly being TRBD1 (5 bases). Per the germline V gene, CDR1 is SQVTM and CDR2 is ANQGSEA. Trimming left V 3 bases short and J 6 bases short, with 14 bases between. The CDR3 is 13 residues long. CDR3: CSVDLPGKDGYTF. The CDR3 DNA reads TGCAGCGTTGATCTCCCAGGGAAAGATGGCTACACCTTC.

CDR3 amino acids: CASSLTSGIQETQYF. The CDR3 DNA follows: TGTGCCAGCAGCTTGACTAGCGGGATACAAGAGACCCAGTACTTC. V is TRBV7-9 and J is TRBJ2-5; 11 nucleotides align to TRBD2. Germline V gives CDR1 SEHNR, CDR2 FQNEAQ (reference sequence). The CDR3 totals 15 residues. The trim removed 3 bases at V and 2 bases at J, leaving 2 bases unmatched.

This chain links TRBV28 with TRBJ1-6, with a tentative D call TRBD1 (6 bases). Trimming took 5 bases from V and 4 from J, leaving 24 bases between them. This CDR3 spans 19 amino acids. Germline V gene lookup returns CDR1 MDHEN and CDR2 SYDVKM. For the CDR3, the DNA is TGTGCCAGCAGTCCTACAGGGTCCACCCCTCTGAGATATAATTCACCCCTCCACTTT. Residues: CASSPTGSTPLRYNSPLHF.